What follows are 18 T cell receptor beta chains derived from one specimen sequenced in a study of HIV-infected children after antiretroviral therapy interruption. Treatment noted: PENTA 11 planned treatment interruption arm or continuous ART arm. RNA-based 3' RACE libraries used unique molecular identifiers. TCRdb independently ran MiXCR on the 3' RACE reads; one entry per CDR3 protein. The sample carries about 83,000 distinct CDR3 sequences, about 6.9% recorded once. The material sequenced was CD45RA+ CD4+ T cells from PBMCs, pooled from several time points, taken from a donor given antiretroviral therapy, either interrupted or continuous. Subset in this sample: naive CD4+ CD45RA+ CD45RO- T cells. The source of these receptors is a pool of human donors with HIV.

Notes on this clonotype: This clone may be a read error of a much larger clone one base away. This chain connects TRBV19 to TRBJ1-5, with D uncertain. Trimming left V 6 bases short and J 1 base short, with 7 bases between. The CDR3 is 13 residues long. Germline CDR1 LNHDA, CDR2 SQIVND (reference sequence). The chain's CDR3 is CASRDGSNQPQHF. As DNA, the CDR3 is TGTGCCAGTAGGGACGGGAGCAATCAGCCCCAGCATTTT.

This sequence joins TRBV7-3 and TRBJ2-2; 16 bases fit TRBD2. The V segment lost 3 bases and the J segment 6 bases; nucleotides outside the gene matches: 7. The CDR3 has 18 amino acids. Germline assignment: CDR1 SGHTA and CDR2 FQGTGA. CDR3 residues: CASSFPGLAGGRAGELFF. The CDR3 DNA sequence: TGTGCCAGCAGCTTCCCGGGACTAGCGGGGGGGCGCGCCGGGGAGCTGTTTTTT.

This clonotype was detected many times. V and J are TRBV6-5 and TRBJ2-7, with a tentative D call TRBD2 (5 bases). Germline V CDR1 and CDR2: MNHEY, SVGAGI. V lost 0 bases and J 4 bases, leaving 10 bases between the germline ends. The CDR3 is 14 amino acids. The CDR3 region is CASSYSSRGYEQYF. The CDR3 DNA is TGTGCCAGCAGTTACTCTTCACGGGGTTACGAGCAGTACTTC.

The rearrangement uses TRBV4-1 and TRBJ1-3; D remains unclear. Germline V lookup: CDR1 MGHRA, CDR2 YSYEKL. Trimming stripped 4 bases from V and 6 bases from J, with 13 bases between. The CDR3 totals 14 residues. CDR3 sequence reads: CASSPEISENTIYF. The DNA for the CDR3 is TGCGCCAGCAGCCCGGAAATCTCGGAAAACACCATATATTTT.

This chain uses TRBV7-2 with TRBJ1-1; D may be TRBD1 (6 bases). Trimming took off 1 base at V and 4 bases at J, with 13 bases between the two ends. The CDR3 totals 15 residues. Germline values: CDR1 SGHTA, CDR2 FQGNSA. This CDR3 is CASSLVGEGGTEAFF. The CDR3 nucleotides are TGTGCCAGCAGCTTAGTTGGGGAGGGGGGCACTGAAGCTTTCTTT.

The rearrangement links TRBV29-1 to TRBJ2-7, with 8 bases fitting TRBD1. In germline, CDR1 is SQVTM, CDR2 ANQGSEA. This CDR3 comprises 12 residues. Trimming at V came to 6 bases and at J to 2 bases, leaving 3 bases not matched to a gene. CDR3 residues: CSVADRAYEQYF. The DNA for the CDR3 is TGCAGCGTCGCGGACAGGGCCTACGAGCAGTACTTC.

Only one count was recorded for this clonotype. V and J are TRBV13 and TRBJ1-1; 7 nucleotides line up with TRBD1. With V trimmed by 4 bases and J by 4 bases, 6 bases remained unmatched. The CDR3 runs to 14 residues. The germline CDR1 and CDR2 sequences are PRHDT and FYEKMQ (reference sequence). For the CDR3, the DNA is TGTGCCAGCAGCTCATGGAGGGACAGCACTGAAGCTTTCTTT. Its protein is CASSSWRDSTEAFF.

This clonotype has at least ten counts. This sequence joins TRBV27 and TRBJ1-6, with TRBD1 matching over 10 bases. Germline V gives CDR1 MNHEY, CDR2 SMNVEV (reference sequence). The CDR3 is 16 residues long. V shed 2 bases and J 9 bases; nucleotides not matched to a gene: 7. CDR3 protein: CASSLTWDRGSSPLHF. In nucleotides, the CDR3 is TGTGCCAGCAGTTTAACCTGGGACAGGGGAAGTTCACCCCTCCACTTT.

This clonotype has ten or more counts. The chain links TRBV6-6 to TRBJ1-2; TRBD1 might be the D (5 bases). V lost 7 bases to trimming and J lost 0 bases, with 24 bases between them. The germline V gene encodes CDR1 MNHNY and CDR2 SVGAGI (reference sequence). The length of the CDR3 is 18 residues. Here the CDR3 DNA reads TGTGCCAGCAAAGCTGGGACCGCGGAACACTTTGCTAACTATGGCTACACCTTC. Amino acid sequence: CASKAGTAEHFANYGYTF.

This clonotype was detected ten times or more. The junction departs from germline at one end; a sequencing error may be responsible. The chain combines TRBV12-3 or TRBV12-4 with TRBJ1-2; possible D gene TRBD1, 6 bases. This CDR3 comprises 11 residues. The CDR3 nucleotides read TGTGCCAGCAGTTTCTCTGACAGGAATGTTTTC. This gives the protein CASSFSDRNVF.

The table lists this clonotype with many counts. The rearrangement uses TRBV30 and TRBJ1-1, with a weak D call TRBD1 (5 bases). CDR3 length: 14 amino acids. The germline V gene has CDR1 GTSNPN and CDR2 SVGIG (reference sequence). V was clipped by 4 bases and J by 0 bases, with 12 bases between them. The CDR3 here is CAWIPRGLNTEAFF. Here the CDR3 DNA reads TGTGCCTGGATCCCCCGGGGGTTGAACACTGAAGCTTTCTTT. The full variable domain, its missing parts supplied by reference TRBV30 and TRBJ1-1, is SQTIHQWPATLVQPVGSPLSLECTVEGTSNPNLYWYRQAAGRGLQLLFYSVGIGQISSEVPQNLSASRPQDRQFILSSKKLLLSDSGFYLCAWIPRGLNTEAFFGQGTRLTVV.

J is TRBJ1-1 and V is TRBV4-1; 7 positions match TRBD1. CDR3 length: 14 residues. The germline V gene has CDR1 MGHRA and CDR2 YSYEKL. V lost 5 bases and J lost 1; bases outside the gene matches: 4. The CDR3, as DNA: TGCGCCAGCAGCGGAAACAGGGGGAACACTGAAGCTTTCTTT. This encodes CASSGNRGNTEAFF.

V gene TRBV19 combines with J gene TRBJ1-5, with D tentatively TRBD1 (5 bases). The V end lost 4 bases, the J end lost 4 bases, and 8 bases lay between the germline ends. Germline CDR1 reads LNHDA; CDR2 reads SQIVND (reference sequence). The CDR3 runs to 13 residues. CDR3 in DNA: TGTGCCAGTAGTACTAGACAGAATCAGCCCCAGCATTTT. Translated, it gives CASSTRQNQPQHF. The full variable domain, rest sourced from reference TRBV19 and TRBJ1-5, is DGGITQSPKYLFRKEGQNVTLSCEQNLNHDAMYWYRQDPGQGLRLIYYSQIVNDFQKGDIAEGYSVSREKKESFPLTVTSAQKNPTAFYLCASSTRQNQPQHFGDGTRLSIL.

This chain connects TRBV20-1 to TRBJ2-3, with no clear D. The CDR3 has 10 amino acids. Trimming took off 6 bases at V and 2 bases at J, with 3 bases between the two ends. The V gene's germline CDR1 is DFQATT and CDR2 SNEGSKA (reference sequence). The CDR3 reads CSALTDTQYF. The CDR3 DNA is TGCAGTGCCCTCACAGATACGCAGTATTTT.

This clonotype was detected ten times or more. This sequence joins TRBV12-3 or TRBV12-4 and TRBJ1-2, with D perhaps matching TRBD1 (6 bases). The V gene lost 6 bases and the J gene lost 4 bases, with 21 bases spanning the gap. The CDR3 runs 16 residues. CDR3 sequence: CASSVAGHHSPYGYTF. CDR3 DNA sequence: TGTGCCAGCAGCGTTGCGGGACACCACTCCCCCTATGGCTACACCTTC.

Ten or more counts support this clonotype. The V and J genes are TRBV5-4 and TRBJ1-1, with no clear D. The CDR3 is 14 residues long. Trimming took off 2 bases at V and 1 base at J, with 9 bases between the two ends. Germline values: CDR1 SGHNT, CDR2 YYREEE (reference sequence). The CDR3 reads CASSFENRNTEAFF. CDR3 DNA sequence: TGTGCCAGCAGCTTCGAGAACAGGAACACTGAAGCTTTCTTT.

This clonotype was observed a few times. The chain uses TRBV6-2 or TRBV6-3 and TRBJ1-2; 8 bases are a match to TRBD1. Looked up from germline, CDR1 is MNHEY and CDR2 is SVGEGT. This CDR3 region has 15 residues. With 4 bases clipped from V and 4 bases from J, the junction kept 8 bases outside the gene matches. This CDR3 reads CASSLSGTGSYGYTF. As DNA, the CDR3 is TGTGCCAGCAGTTTGTCCGGGACAGGCAGCTATGGCTACACCTTC.

This rearrangement joins TRBV28 to TRBJ1-1; 8 nucleotides line up with TRBD1. The ends lost 4 bases at V and 0 bases at J; junction bases unmatched: 1. The CDR3 is 14 residues long. Germline CDR1 and CDR2: MDHEN and SYDVKM. CDR3 sequence reads: CASSSTGVNTEAFF. In nucleotides, the CDR3 is TGTGCCAGCAGTTCGACAGGGGTGAACACTGAAGCTTTCTTT.